The 22 T cell receptor beta chains below were found in one sample sequenced in a study of T-cell reconstitution after alpha-beta-depleted transplantation in children. TCRbeta library construction was performed incorporating unique molecular identifiers. TCRdb redid the calling of the PCR reads with MiXCR, one entry per CDR3 protein. The sample contains about 1,000,000 distinct CDR3 sequences, around 30% of which appear only once. Sequences were derived from PBMCs, mostly from graft donor cells, sampled 360 days after TCRalphabeta/CD19-depleted stem cell transplant. Source of these receptors: a boy in the first two years of life who had a stem cell transplant for SCID, so the T cells may come from the graft donor.

The chain is built from TRBV12-3 or TRBV12-4 and TRBJ1-3; TRBD1 might be the D (5 bases). Trimming took 3 bases from V and 3 from J, leaving 15 bases between them. The CDR3 covers 16 residues. The CDR3 spells CASSFLGLPVGNTIYF. The CDR3 nucleotides read TGTGCCAGCAGTTTTTTGGGGCTACCGGTTGGAAACACCATATATTTT.

Only a few counts were recorded for this clonotype. The chain combines TRBV6-2 or TRBV6-3 with TRBJ2-7; possibly TRBD1 or TRBD2 for D (5 bases each). Germline assignment: CDR1 MNHEY and CDR2 SVGEGT. V shed 2 bases and J shed 3 bases, with 14 bases lying between them. This CDR3 region has 15 residues. CDR3 bases: TGTGCCAGCAGTTACGAATTATGGGGGTTCTACGAGCAGTACTTC. Amino acid sequence: CASSYELWGFYEQYF.

J is TRBJ2-7 and V is TRBV5-1; D possibly matches TRBD1 or TRBD2 (7 bases each). The CDR3 sequence is 15 residues long. CDR1 and CDR2 from the germline V gene are SGHRS and YFSETQ. Trimming shortened V by 5 bases and J by 2 bases, and 17 bases separated the two germline ends. The CDR3 nucleotides are TGCGCCAGCAGTCCAGGGGGGGAACCAACCTACGAGCAGTACTTC. The encoded protein is CASSPGGEPTYEQYF.

The chain uses TRBV5-5 and TRBJ2-2, with a possible D match to TRBD1 (6 bases). Trimming pared 6 bases from V and 0 bases from J, leaving 15 bases between. This CDR3 region has 16 residues. Per germline, CDR1 SGHKS and CDR2 YYEKEE (reference sequence). CDR3 loop: CASNPKGTPNTGELFF. CDR3 sequence (DNA): TGTGCCAGCAACCCCAAAGGGACACCGAACACCGGGGAGCTGTTTTTT.

The chain is built from TRBV4-3 and TRBJ2-2; 8 bases are a match to TRBD2. With 4 bases clipped from V and 5 bases from J, the junction kept 6 bases outside the gene matches. The V gene's germline CDR1 is LGHNA and CDR2 YSLEER. This CDR3 region has 15 residues. For the CDR3, the DNA is TGCGCCAGCAGCCTCCACGGGAGGGGAACCGGGGAGCTGTTTTTT. This encodes CASSLHGRGTGELFF.

This CDR3 reads CASTFASSPLHF. For the CDR3, the DNA is TGTGCCAGCACCTTCGCTAGCTCACCCCTCCACTTT. The chain couples TRBV12-3 or TRBV12-4 to TRBJ1-6, with D unresolved. The CDR3 runs to 12 residues. Deletions cut 7 bases from V and 10 bases from J, with 11 bases between.

The CDR3 is CSASGRERSPLHF. DNA of the CDR3: TGCAGTGCTAGCGGCAGGGAAAGATCACCCCTCCACTTT. The chain carries TRBV20-1 and TRBJ1-6; tentative D call: TRBD1 (5 bases). Germline values: CDR1 DFQATT, CDR2 SNEGSKA (reference sequence). The CDR3 has 13 residues. The V gene lost 3 bases and the J gene lost 10 bases, with 13 bases spanning the gap.

The chain links TRBV9 to TRBJ1-1, with TRBD1 matching over 9 bases. Losses at the gene ends were 5 bases for V and 6 bases for J; bases not matched to a gene: 8. The CDR3 runs to 14 residues. Germline V gene sequence: CDR1 SGDLS, CDR2 YYNGEE. The CDR3 protein is CASSGTGNKAEAFF. DNA of the CDR3: TGTGCCAGCAGTGGGACAGGGAATAAGGCTGAAGCTTTCTTT. Full variable domain (outside the CDR3, taken from reference TRBV9 and TRBJ1-1): DSGVTQTPKHLITATGQRVTLRCSPRSGDLSVYWYQQSLDQGLQFLIQYYNGEERAKGNILERFSAQQFPDLHSELNLSSLELGDSALYFCASSGTGNKAEAFFGQGTRLTVV.

The rearrangement uses TRBV11-2 and TRBJ2-2, with D possibly being TRBD2 (5 bases). Deletions cut 1 base from V and 2 bases from J, with 11 bases between. The CDR3 spans 16 residues. The V gene's germline CDR1 is SGHAT and CDR2 FQNNGV. CDR3 nucleotide sequence: TGTGCCAGCAGCTTAGCAGCTAGCCTCAACACCGGGGAGCTGTTTTTT. It encodes CASSLAASLNTGELFF.

The genes are TRBV7-2 and TRBJ2-3, with D maybe TRBD1 (5 bases). V was trimmed by 0 bases and J by 8 bases, leaving 9 bases between them. This CDR3 has 13 amino acids. Germline loops: CDR1 SGHTA, CDR2 FQGNSA. Here the CDR3 reads CASSLAQGFTQYF. In DNA, the CDR3 is TGTGCCAGCAGCTTAGCGCAGGGCTTTACGCAGTATTTT.

The chain uses TRBV4-1 and TRBJ2-3; perhaps TRBD2 as D (6 bases). This CDR3 is 17 amino acids long. Germline V gene sequence: CDR1 MGHRA, CDR2 YSYEKL. V was trimmed by 0 bases and J by 2 bases, leaving 15 bases between them. CDR3 amino acids: CASSQEAASVSTDTQYF. For the CDR3, the DNA is TGCGCCAGCAGCCAAGAGGCAGCTAGCGTATCCACAGATACGCAGTATTTT.

The J gene is TRBJ2-5, the V gene TRBV7-3; TRBD2 matches 8 bases. The CDR3 contains 15 residues. Unmatched junction bases numbered 6, after V lost 5 bases and J lost 1 base. Germline CDR1 is SGHTA and CDR2 is FQGTGA. The CDR3 coding sequence is TGTGCCAGCAGCACAAACGGGGGGGGCCAAGAGACCCAGTACTTC. Translating gives CASSTNGGGQETQYF.

V is TRBV12-3 or TRBV12-4 and J is TRBJ2-3; 7 nucleotides align to TRBD2. J was trimmed by 2 bases and V by 4 bases; bases with no gene match: 6. There are 15 residues in the CDR3. In DNA, the CDR3 is TGTGCCAGCAGTTCATGGGACTACAACACAGATACGCAGTATTTT. As protein: CASSSWDYNTDTQYF.

The rearrangement joins TRBV28 to TRBJ2-3, with 12 bases lining up with TRBD1. Per the germline V gene, CDR1 is MDHEN and CDR2 is SYDVKM. The CDR3 has 20 residues. Trimming cost V 5 bases and J 8 bases; bases outside gene matches: 23. The CDR3 loop reads CASSPQLGTGGLFDPGTQYF. In nucleotides, the CDR3 is TGTGCCAGCAGTCCACAGCTCGGGACAGGGGGCCTCTTTGACCCAGGTACGCAGTATTTT. Together with reference TRBV28 and TRBJ2-3, the CDR3 gives the full variable domain: DVKVTQSSRYLVKRTGEKVFLECVQDMDHENMFWYRQDPGLGLRLIYFSYDVKMKEKGDIPEGYSVSREKKERFSLILESASTNQTSMYLCASSPQLGTGGLFDPGTQYFGPGTRLTVL.

This clonotype was recorded once. The V and J genes are TRBV3-1 and TRBJ2-2; no reliable D call. The CDR3 extends over 11 amino acids. Trimming stripped 4 bases from V and 9 bases from J, with 6 bases between. CDR1 is LGHDT and CDR2 is YNNKEL in the germline V gene (reference sequence). Here the CDR3 DNA reads TGTGCCAGCAGCCCTGGGTGGGAGCTGTTTTTT. Its protein product is CASSPGWELFF.

The chain uses TRBV5-1 and TRBJ1-2; 7 nucleotides line up with TRBD1. V lost 0 bases and J lost 6; bases outside the gene matches: 5. The CDR3 has 14 amino acids. CDR1 and CDR2 from the germline V gene are SGHRS and YFSETQ. The CDR3 sequence: CASSLADRVDGYTF. CDR3 DNA sequence: TGCGCCAGCAGCTTGGCCGACAGGGTCGATGGCTACACCTTC.

The sample holds a few counts of this clonotype. The V and J genes are TRBV2 and TRBJ2-2; TRBD2 aligns across 9 bases. CDR1 is SNHLY and CDR2 is FYNNEI in the germline V gene. The trim removed 5 bases at V and 6 bases at J, leaving 7 bases unmatched. The CDR3 has 15 residues. CDR3 in DNA: TGTGCCAGCAGTAGCAGCGGGGGGACAGCCGGGGAGCTGTTTTTT. Its protein is CASSSSGGTAGELFF. The whole variable domain, remainder taken from reference TRBV2 and TRBJ2-2, is EPEVTQTPSHQVTQMGQEVILRCVPISNHLYFYWYRQILGQKVEFLVSFYNNEISEKSEIFDDQFSVERPDGSNFTLKIRSTKLEDSAMYFCASSSSGGTAGELFFGEGSRLTVL.

This clonotype turned up a few times. The chain employs TRBV5-4 and TRBJ2-3, with TRBD2 as a possible D gene (5 bases). The CDR3 has 16 amino acids. Per the germline V gene, CDR1 is SGHNT and CDR2 is YYREEE (reference sequence). V was shortened by 2 bases and J by 1 base, with 14 bases between the two germline ends. Written as DNA, the CDR3 is TGTGCCAGCAGCTTAAGGCCCCGGGGTGGCACAGATACGCAGTATTTT. It encodes CASSLRPRGGTDTQYF.

The table lists this clonotype with many counts. This chain uses TRBV7-9 with TRBJ1-2; D remains unclear. V lost 5 bases, J lost 1 base, and 8 bases lay in between. Germline CDR1 reads SEHNR; CDR2 reads FQNEAQ (reference sequence). The CDR3 extends over 13 amino acids. CDR3 bases: TGTGCCAGCAGCATAACAGATAACTATGGCTACACCTTC. Translated, it gives CASSITDNYGYTF.

This clonotype came up a few times. V is TRBV28 and J is TRBJ2-3; no firm D call. V lost 7 bases and J lost 2, with 19 bases in between. CDR1 and CDR2 from the germline V gene are MDHEN and SYDVKM. The CDR3 runs to 16 residues. The chain's CDR3 is CASNPVTELHTDTQYF. CDR3 coding DNA: TGTGCCAGCAATCCAGTGACCGAGCTCCACACAGATACGCAGTATTTT.

V is TRBV10-3 and J is TRBJ2-7; 8 bases are shared with TRBD1. There are 13 residues in the CDR3. CDR1 is ENHRY and CDR2 is SYGVKD in the germline V gene. After removal of 6 bases from V and 6 bases from J, the junction contained 7 bases not matched to a gene. This chain's CDR3 is CAISYSGGGEQYF. CDR3 bases: TGTGCCATCAGCTACTCAGGGGGCGGCGAGCAGTACTTC.

This rearrangement joins TRBV10-3 to TRBJ1-6; D is possibly TRBD1 (6 bases). Looked up from germline, CDR1 is ENHRY and CDR2 is SYGVKD. There are 12 residues in the CDR3. Trimming removed 6 bases from V and 6 bases from J, with 6 bases in between. The DNA of the CDR3 is TGTGCCATCAGGGACAGTAATTCACCCCTCCACTTT. It encodes CAIRDSNSPLHF.